This T cell receptor beta chain was recovered during a study of blood T cell repertoires in COVID-19. Study information: There were acute and convalescent COVID-19 samples, and they came from the United States, Italy and Spain. The analysed material was cDNA or gDNA that came from T cells, B-cell-depleted T cells, or PBMCs.

This clone has a handful of counts. Authors' processing steps: Amplification with reference gene primers provided the estimates of nucleated cell counts. Method: immunoSEQ multiplex PCR; TCRdb's copy keeps in-frame clones and lacks some. The DNA was the basis for D and trimming; V, J and clone size are from that table. The sample shows about 75,000 clones, about four fifths of them seen only once. There are 18 residues in the CDR3. Germline V gives CDR1 SGDLS, CDR2 YYNGEE. J was trimmed by 5 bases and V by 3 bases; bases with no gene match: 10. This chain connects TRBV9 to TRBJ2-1, with TRBD2 matching over 14 bases. Material for sequencing was peripheral blood. The sequence was obtained from a woman aged 80 or over with active or convalescent COVID-19. The CDR3: CASSAPGLAGVWNNEQFF. CDR3 nucleotides: TGTGCCAGCAGCGCCCCGGGACTAGCGGGAGTCTGGAACAATGAGCAGTTCTTC.